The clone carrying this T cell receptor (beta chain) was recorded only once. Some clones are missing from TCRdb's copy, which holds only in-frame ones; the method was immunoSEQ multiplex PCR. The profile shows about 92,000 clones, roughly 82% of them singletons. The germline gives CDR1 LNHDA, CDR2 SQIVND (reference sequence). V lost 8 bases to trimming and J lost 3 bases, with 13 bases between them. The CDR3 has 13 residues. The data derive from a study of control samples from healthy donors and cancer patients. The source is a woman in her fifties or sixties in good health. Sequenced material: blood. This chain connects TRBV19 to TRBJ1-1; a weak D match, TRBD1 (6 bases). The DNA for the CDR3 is TGTGCCAGTGGAACAGGGCGGGACACTGAAGCTTTCTTT. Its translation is CASGTGRDTEAFF.